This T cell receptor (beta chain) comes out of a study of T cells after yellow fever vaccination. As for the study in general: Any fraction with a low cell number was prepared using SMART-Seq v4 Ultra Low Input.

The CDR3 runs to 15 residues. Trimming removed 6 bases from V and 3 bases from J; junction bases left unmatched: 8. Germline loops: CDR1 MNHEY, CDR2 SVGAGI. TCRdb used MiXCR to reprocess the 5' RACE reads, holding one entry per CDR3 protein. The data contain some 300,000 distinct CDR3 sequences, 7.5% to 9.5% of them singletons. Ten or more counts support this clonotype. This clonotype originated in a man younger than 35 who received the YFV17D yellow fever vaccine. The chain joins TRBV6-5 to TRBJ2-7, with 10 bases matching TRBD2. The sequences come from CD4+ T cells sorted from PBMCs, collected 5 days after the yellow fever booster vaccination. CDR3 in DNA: TGTGCCAGCAGCTCCAGCGGGGGGGGAATCTACGAGCAGTACTTC. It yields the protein CASSSSGGGIYEQYF.